The 13 T cell receptor beta chains below come from one sample, sequenced in a study of blood T cell repertoires in COVID-19. The method was immunoSEQ multiplex PCR; TCRdb's version includes in-frame clones alone and lacks a portion of them. Of over 60,000 clones listed, about 80% are singletons. Input material: peripheral blood. Every receptor here comes from a human donor in a cohort sampled during active COVID-19.

This clone has a single count. This rearrangement joins TRBV6-5 to TRBJ2-7; 8 bases are shared with TRBD1. The CDR3 sequence is 15 residues long. With 4 bases clipped from V and 3 bases from J, the junction kept 8 bases outside the gene matches. In germline, CDR1 is MNHEY, CDR2 SVGAGI. This CDR3 reads CASSWAGTGRYEQYF. CDR3 bases: TGTGCCAGCAGTTGGGCCGGGACAGGACGCTACGAGCAGTACTTC.

The chain employs TRBV3-1 (or the pseudogene TRBV3-2) and TRBJ2-3; 15 nucleotides line up with TRBD2. The CDR3 is made up of 18 amino acids. Germline V gene data show CDR1 as LGHDT and CDR2 as YNNKEL (reference sequence). J lost 6 bases, V lost 4 bases, and 11 bases had no gene match. CDR3 DNA sequence: TGTGCCAGCAGCCCCCAGGGACTAGCGGGGGGCCTAGGGGATACGCAGTATTTT. It encodes CASSPQGLAGGLGDTQYF.

CDR3 sequence reads: CASRDRGGWANVLTF. The CDR3 nucleotides are TGTGCCAGCCGGGACAGGGGCGGTTGGGCCAACGTCCTGACTTTC. V usage is TRBV5-5 and J usage is TRBJ2-6; 10 nucleotides line up with TRBD1. The CDR3 contains 15 residues. CDR1 is SGHKS and CDR2 is YYEKEE in the germline V gene (reference sequence). V was clipped by 7 bases and J by 5 bases; unmatched bases: 6.

The chain has TRBV5-1 and TRBJ2-3; tentatively, D is TRBD2 (6 bases). The germline V gene has CDR1 SGHRS and CDR2 YFSETQ. V was clipped by 0 bases and J by 2 bases, with 13 bases between them. The CDR3 runs to 16 residues. This CDR3 reads CASSLGPRGSTDTQYF. In nucleotides, the CDR3 is TGCGCCAGCAGCTTGGGCCCCCGGGGGTCCACAGATACGCAGTATTTT.

This clone occurred once. V and J are TRBV29-1 and TRBJ2-3; TRBD2 matches at 15 bases. This CDR3 contains 23 residues. The V segment lost 2 bases and the J segment 0 bases; nucleotides outside the gene matches: 21. The germline CDR1 and CDR2 sequences are SQVTM and ANQGSEA. CDR3 loop: CSVEMPRVFQGTSGGLSTDTQYF. The DNA for the CDR3 is TGCAGCGTTGAAATGCCCAGGGTTTTTCAGGGGACTAGCGGGGGGTTAAGCACAGATACGCAGTATTTT.

This clone turned up a few times. The J gene is TRBJ1-2, the V gene TRBV20-1, with unresolved D. The V end was cut by 3 bases, the J end by 4 bases, with 15 bases between. Germline V lookup: CDR1 DFQATT, CDR2 SNEGSKA (reference sequence). The CDR3 is made up of 14 amino acids. The CDR3 region has the DNA TGCAGTGCTAGTCTCGGGGTTAATCCCTATGGCTACACCTTC. It codes for CSASLGVNPYGYTF.

The chain links TRBV6-5 to TRBJ1-1; TRBD1 matches at 7 bases. Germline assignment: CDR1 MNHEY and CDR2 SVGAGI. V trimming: 4 bases; J trimming: 1 base; junction bases outside the gene matches: 6. CDR3 size: 15 residues. The CDR3 protein is CASSWTGQRNTEAFF. Here the CDR3 DNA reads TGTGCCAGCAGTTGGACGGGACAGAGGAACACTGAAGCTTTCTTT.

The chain couples TRBV7-8 to TRBJ2-2; perhaps TRBD1 as D (6 bases). Looked up from germline, CDR1 is SGHVS and CDR2 is FQNEAQ. The CDR3 is 19 amino acids. V lost 1 base, J lost 6 bases, and 24 bases lay in between. The CDR3 sequence: CASSLGQARASGFAGELFF. CDR3 sequence (DNA): TGTGCCAGCAGCTTAGGACAGGCGAGGGCTTCGGGCTTCGCCGGGGAGCTGTTTTTT.

V usage is TRBV15 and J usage is TRBJ2-4; 7 bases align to TRBD2. Germline values: CDR1 LNHNV, CDR2 YYDKDF (reference sequence). Trimming removed 0 bases from V and 5 bases from J; junction bases left unmatched: 13. The CDR3 covers 18 residues. CDR3 sequence reads: CATSREEGAGEEENIQYF. CDR3 coding DNA: TGTGCCACCAGCAGAGAAGAAGGGGCGGGAGAAGAGGAAAACATTCAGTACTTC. The full variable domain, in which reference TRBV15 and TRBJ2-4 provide the parts outside the CDR3, is DAMVIQNPRYQVTQFGKPVTLSCSQTLNHNVMYWYQQKSSQAPKLLFHYYDKDFNNEADTPDNFQSRRPNTSFCFLDIRSPGLGDTAMYLCATSREEGAGEEENIQYFGAGTRLSVL.

The rearrangement links TRBV3-1 (or the pseudogene TRBV3-2) to TRBJ2-7, with D perhaps matching TRBD2 (5 bases). This CDR3 comprises 12 residues. V lost 1 base and J lost 7, with 8 bases in between. Germline assignment: CDR1 LGHDT and CDR2 YNNKEL (reference sequence). CDR3 nucleotide sequence: TGTGCCAGCAGCCAAGGGACGGGGGAGCAGTACTTC. Encoded protein: CASSQGTGEQYF.

The chain uses TRBV27 and TRBJ2-7; TRBD2 agrees at 8 bases. The CDR3 is 15 residues long. Trimming cost V 3 bases and J 2 bases; bases outside gene matches: 6. Per the germline V gene, CDR1 is MNHEY and CDR2 is SMNVEV (reference sequence). The chain's CDR3 is CASSFGTSGAYEQYF. In DNA form, the CDR3 reads TGTGCCAGCAGTTTCGGAACTAGCGGCGCCTACGAGCAGTACTTC.

V and J are TRBV29-1 and TRBJ1-4; D perhaps matches TRBD1 (5 bases). With 1 base removed from V and 3 bases from J, the gap between germline ends came to 6 bases. Germline V CDR1 and CDR2: SQVTM, ANQGSEA. CDR3 length equals 13 residues. CDR3 protein: CSVEGGANEKLFF. The CDR3 DNA sequence: TGCAGCGTTGAAGGGGGGGCTAATGAAAAACTGTTTTTT. The complete variable domain, with remaining parts taken from reference TRBV29-1 and TRBJ1-4, reads SAVISQKPSRDICQRGTSLTIQCQVDSQVTMMFWYRQQPGQSLTLIATANQGSEATYESGFVIDKFPISRPNLTFSTLTVSNMSPEDSSIYLCSVEGGANEKLFFGSGTQLSVL.

The genes are TRBV5-1 and TRBJ2-5; TRBD2 matches at 10 bases. Germline V gives CDR1 SGHRS, CDR2 YFSETQ. CDR3 length: 14 residues. V dropped 1 base and J dropped 4; count of bases not matched to a gene: 1. In nucleotides, the CDR3 is TGCGCCAGCAGCTTGATAGCGGGGGGAGAGACCCAGTACTTC. Translation gives CASSLIAGGETQYF.